What follows are 17 T cell receptor beta chains derived from one specimen sequenced in a study of cytomegalovirus exposure and HLA in healthy donors (dated 2017 in TCRdb). The library was prepared using the immunoSEQ multiplex PCR assay. Here the immuneACCESS table is served through TCRdb, limited to in-frame sequences with V and J called. Missing clones are a known gap in these copies; in checked studies unresolved V genes cover under half, and the rest lacks a known reason. The table for this sample lists about 60,000 clones; more than 75% of them were counted only once. The leading ten clones occupy about 1% of the sample. Sequenced sample: PBMCs. Every receptor here comes from a man between 18 and 35 years old in good health and CMV-seronegative.

The chain is built from TRBV28 and TRBJ2-7; 8 nucleotides align to TRBD1. Per the germline V gene, CDR1 is MDHEN and CDR2 is SYDVKM. Trimming cost V 1 base and J 3 bases; bases outside gene matches: 11. The CDR3 spans 17 residues. DNA for the CDR3: TGTGCCAGCAGTTTATACCCCCCCGACAGGGGCGTCTACGAGCAGTACTTC. This gives the protein CASSLYPPDRGVYEQYF.

The CDR3: CASGLTGGLTEAFF. CDR3 DNA sequence: TGTGCTAGTGGTTTAACAGGGGGCTTAACTGAAGCTTTCTTT. This chain connects TRBV12-5 to TRBJ1-1; 9 nucleotides agree with TRBD1. The germline V gene encodes CDR1 LGHNT and CDR2 FRNRAP. With 3 bases clipped from V and 5 bases from J, the junction kept 4 bases outside the gene matches. The CDR3 covers 14 residues.

The V and J genes are TRBV9 and TRBJ2-3; a weak D match, TRBD2 (6 bases). There are 19 residues in the CDR3. Germline-derived CDR1 and CDR2 are SGDLS and YYNGEE. V lost 1 base, J lost 2 bases, and 23 bases lay in between. CDR3 sequence: CASSVYGREQVGNTDTQYF. In DNA form, the CDR3 reads TGTGCCAGCAGCGTATACGGTCGGGAGCAAGTGGGGAACACAGATACGCAGTATTTT.

The rearrangement joins TRBV6-1 to TRBJ2-3; TRBD2 matches at 12 bases. The trim removed 4 bases at V and 4 bases at J, leaving 0 bases unmatched. The CDR3 sequence is 14 residues long. Germline-derived CDR1 and CDR2 are MNHNS and SASEGT. The CDR3 sequence: CASSGLAGADTQYF. As DNA, the CDR3 is TGTGCCAGCAGTGGACTAGCGGGAGCAGATACGCAGTATTTT.

The genes are TRBV7-9 and TRBJ2-1; tentative D call: TRBD2 (6 bases). CDR1 SEHNR and CDR2 FQNEAQ come from the germline V gene (reference sequence). Deletions cut 5 bases from V and 5 bases from J, with 16 bases between. CDR3 length: 15 amino acids. The CDR3 bases are TGTGCCAGCAGCCAATTGGGGGGTAGGGACAATGAGCAGTTCTTC. Protein: CASSQLGGRDNEQFF. The full variable domain, with the rest looked up from reference TRBV7-9 and TRBJ2-1, is DTGVSQNPRHKITKRGQNVTFRCDPISEHNRLYWYRQTLGQGPEFLTYFQNEAQLEKSRLLSDRFSAERPKGSFSTLEIQRTEQGDSAMYLCASSQLGGRDNEQFFGPGTRLTVL.

This chain links TRBV7-9 with TRBJ2-5; TRBD1 matches at 8 bases. Germline values: CDR1 SEHNR, CDR2 FQNEAQ (reference sequence). This CDR3 contains 16 residues. The V gene end was trimmed by 1 base and the J gene end by 1 base; junction bases not matched to a gene: 5. For the CDR3, the DNA is TGTGCCAGCAGCTTAGTGGACAGGGCCATCCAAGAGACCCAGTACTTC. It is translated as CASSLVDRAIQETQYF. The whole variable domain, filled in from reference TRBV7-9 and TRBJ2-5, reads DTGVSQNPRHKITKRGQNVTFRCDPISEHNRLYWYRQTLGQGPEFLTYFQNEAQLEKSRLLSDRFSAERPKGSFSTLEIQRTEQGDSAMYLCASSLVDRAIQETQYFGPGTRLLVL.

The gene calls are TRBV15 and TRBJ2-3; D is unclear. Trimming took off 0 bases at V and 3 bases at J, with 10 bases between the two ends. Germline V gives CDR1 LNHNV, CDR2 YYDKDF (reference sequence). CDR3 size: 15 residues. CDR3: CATSRDRISTDTQYF. CDR3 coding DNA: TGTGCCACCAGCAGAGATCGTATCTCTACAGATACGCAGTATTTT.

The rearrangement uses TRBV20-1 and TRBJ2-1; 8 bases are shared with TRBD2. V lost 6 bases, J lost 10 bases, and 5 bases stayed unmatched. The germline gives CDR1 DFQATT, CDR2 SNEGSKA (reference sequence). The CDR3 loop spans 11 amino acids. The CDR3 reads CSAHRGGEQFF. CDR3 DNA: TGCAGTGCGCATCGGGGGGGGGAGCAGTTCTTC.

The rearrangement joins TRBV19 to TRBJ1-2; possible D gene TRBD1, 6 bases. The V end lost 4 bases, the J end lost 7 bases, and 13 bases lay between the germline ends. The germline V gene has CDR1 LNHDA and CDR2 SQIVND (reference sequence). The CDR3 has 13 residues. In DNA, the CDR3 is TGTGCCAGTAGTACACAGGGCGTCTCTGGCTACACCTTC. Amino acid sequence: CASSTQGVSGYTF.

The chain couples TRBV2 to TRBJ2-5, with TRBD2 identical over 11 bases. Trimming removed 6 bases from V and 1 base from J; junction bases left unmatched: 7. This CDR3 contains 16 residues. Germline V gene sequence: CDR1 SNHLY, CDR2 FYNNEI. The CDR3 sequence is CASSLGLADVQETQYF. The DNA of the CDR3 is TGTGCCAGCAGCTTGGGACTAGCGGACGTCCAAGAGACCCAGTACTTC.

This chain uses TRBV4-2 with TRBJ2-2; TRBD2 matches at 14 bases. The ends lost 3 bases at V and 7 bases at J; junction bases unmatched: 7. This CDR3 has 17 residues. Germline V gene lookup returns CDR1 LGHNA and CDR2 YNFKEQ. In DNA, the CDR3 is TGTGCCAGCAGCCAGGGGACTAGCGGGAGATTAGGCGGGGAGCTGTTTTTT. Translating it yields CASSQGTSGRLGGELFF.

The V call is TRBV28, the J call TRBJ2-1; 8 bases map to TRBD2. The germline V gene encodes CDR1 MDHEN and CDR2 SYDVKM. CDR3 size: 16 residues. V was pared by 2 bases and J by 4 bases, with 7 bases of the junction left unmatched. The CDR3, as DNA: TGTGCCAGCAGTTTAAGCGGGGGCCTTCTATACAATGAGCAGTTCTTC. It translates to CASSLSGGLLYNEQFF.

V usage is TRBV10-3 and J usage is TRBJ2-7; possible D gene TRBD2, 5 bases. V gave up 2 bases and J gave up 6 bases, with 17 bases separating them. CDR1 is ENHRY and CDR2 is SYGVKD in the germline V gene. The CDR3 covers 15 residues. Here the CDR3 reads CAISEGGGLLSEQYF. Here the CDR3 DNA reads TGTGCCATCAGTGAGGGTGGAGGCCTATTGAGCGAGCAGTACTTC.

In its sample, this clone was seen once. V usage is TRBV7-9 and J usage is TRBJ2-1; no firm D call. This CDR3 has 13 residues. Germline V lookup: CDR1 SEHNR, CDR2 FQNEAQ (reference sequence). V dropped 10 bases and J dropped 3 bases, with 13 bases sitting between them. The CDR3 sequence: CATGRGNYNEQFF. CDR3 nucleotides: TGTGCCACCGGCCGCGGAAACTACAATGAGCAGTTCTTC.

The rearrangement uses TRBV6-5 and TRBJ1-1; tentative D call: TRBD1 (6 bases). The CDR3 covers 16 residues. The V end lost 0 bases, the J end lost 3 bases, and 14 bases lay between the germline ends. Germline lookup yields CDR1 MNHEY and CDR2 SVGAGI. CDR3 amino acids: CASSYSTGGADTEAFF. The CDR3, as DNA: TGTGCCAGCAGTTACTCGACGGGGGGGGCGGACACTGAAGCTTTCTTT.

The DNA of the CDR3 is TGTGCCAGCAGCCAAGTTTTGGGGGCATGGGAAAAACTGTTTTTT. It yields the protein CASSQVLGAWEKLFF. The rearrangement uses TRBV4-2 and TRBJ1-4, with D perhaps matching TRBD1 (6 bases). Germline CDR1 and CDR2: LGHNA and YNFKEQ. CDR3 length equals 15 residues. Trimming took 1 base from V and 8 from J, leaving 14 bases between them.

The chain employs TRBV28 and TRBJ2-7, with 9 bases that match TRBD1. The ends lost 6 bases at V and 3 bases at J; junction bases unmatched: 6. Germline V gives CDR1 MDHEN, CDR2 SYDVKM. The CDR3 spans 14 residues. CDR3: CASRTPGQGYEQYF. The CDR3 DNA reads as TGTGCCAGCAGGACACCGGGACAGGGCTACGAGCAGTACTTC. Complete variable domain (other parts from reference TRBV28 and TRBJ2-7): DVKVTQSSRYLVKRTGEKVFLECVQDMDHENMFWYRQDPGLGLRLIYFSYDVKMKEKGDIPEGYSVSREKKERFSLILESASTNQTSMYLCASRTPGQGYEQYFGPGTRLTVT.